A single TCR beta chain is shown here with its context. A junction boundary mismatches the germline segment, possibly from a read error. The sample originates from a study of blood T cell repertoires in COVID-19. Across the whole study: Sites in the United States, Italy and Spain provided acute and convalescent COVID-19 samples. PBMCs, B-cell-depleted T cells, or T cells were the source of the cDNA or gDNA that made up the material.

Libraries were prepared by immunoSEQ multiplex PCR; TCRdb keeps only in-frame clonotypes and omits some of them. The sample holds hundreds of thousands of clones, about 89% seen once. The length of the CDR3 is 14 residues. Germline CDR1 and CDR2: SSHAT and FNYEAQ (reference sequence). The rearrangement uses TRBV7-7 and TRBJ2-1; 10 nucleotides line up with TRBD1. The TCR was taken from a man aged 55 to 70 who had recovered from COVID-19. What was sequenced was peripheral blood. The CDR3 here is CASSPGTGAHEQFF. The CDR3 DNA reads TGTGCTAGCAGCCCCGGGACAGGGGCGCATGAGCAGTTCTTC.